This T cell receptor (beta chain) was retrieved from a study of blood T cell repertoires in COVID-19. Overall study context: Samples representing acute and convalescent COVID-19 were sourced from the United States, Italy and Spain. T cells, B-cell-depleted T cells, or PBMCs supplied cDNA or gDNA.

The table came from immunoSEQ multiplex PCR; TCRdb's copy has only in-frame clones and leaves some out. The sample shows roughly 230,000 clones, around 89% of them seen only once. Germline-derived CDR1 and CDR2 are LGHNA and YNFKEQ. The CDR3 loop spans 13 amino acids. V was trimmed by 4 bases and J by 1 base, leaving 6 bases between them. Seattle patient enrollment occurred during active infection, with longitudinal follow-up thereafter. Sequencing input: peripheral blood. The receptor was derived from a woman aged 55 to 70 with COVID-19, enrolled during active disease. The V call is TRBV4-2, the J call TRBJ2-3; D gene unclear. In DNA form, the CDR3 reads TGTGCCAGCAGCCGCCCGGGCACAGATACGCAGTATTTT. It is translated as CASSRPGTDTQYF.